The rows below give T cell receptor beta chains drawn from one sample of a study of T cell responses to AZD1222 COVID-19 vaccine. Measured with immunoSEQ multiplex PCR; TCRdb has only the in-frame clones, and not every one. This sample has 85,000 to 130,000 clones; about 90% occur once, and the top ten carry about 5%. Specimen: peripheral blood, collected on day 0 of AZD1222 vaccination. These receptors all come from an adult in good health. CDR3s include the opening cysteine and the closing phenylalanine or tryptophan. The D gene is left open where the match is weak. Clone size, where shown, is once, few, many, or a class for clones that have expanded.

>TRBJ1-4|-|TRBD1|TRBV6-6
TGTGCCAGCAGTTCGGACAGGGGACGAAAACTGTTTTTT
CASSSDRGRKLFF
>TRBJ1-1|-|-|TRBV18
TGTGCCAGCTCACCGTCCCAACGGGGGGGCAGGGGAACTGAAGCTTTCTTT
CASSPSQRGGRGTEAFF
>TRBJ2-7|few|-|TRBV10-1
TGCGCCAGTCTTGACCTCCCCTGCAAGGCGGCCTACGAGCAGTACTTC
CASLDLPCKAAYEQYF
>TRBJ2-7|-|-|TRBV5-6
TGTGCCAGCACCCGCCGAGGGGGAGGGACTTACGAGCAGTACTTC
CASTRRGGGTYEQYF
>TRBJ1-5|-|-|TRBV28
TGTGCCAGCAGTTTAGGGAGGGCCGATCAGCCCCAGCATTTT
CASSLGRADQPQHF
>TRBJ1-2|-|-|TRBV5-1
TGCGCCAGCAGCCCCGCCGTCGAGCGGAGTGGCTACACCTTC
CASSPAVERSGYTF
>TRBJ2-7|-|-|TRBV9
TGTGCCAGCAGCGTAGGGCTAGGATCCTACGAGCAGTACTTC
CASSVGLGSYEQYF
>TRBJ2-1|-|-|TRBV13
TGTGCCAGCAGCTTAGGACAGGGCACCTACAATGAGCAGTTCTTC
CASSLGQGTYNEQFF
>TRBJ2-7|medium-sized|-|TRBV25-1
TGTGCCAGCAGTGCCTCAGGGAGCTCCTACGAGCAGTACTTC
CASSASGSSYEQYF
>TRBJ2-5|-|TRBD2|TRBV6-5
TGTGCCAGCAGTTCCTTAGCGGGAGGTCGAGAGACCCAGTACTTC
CASSSLAGGRETQYF
>TRBJ2-1|-|TRBD2|TRBV7-3
TGTGCCAGCAGCCGGACTAGCGGGATGTACAATGAGCAGTTCTTC
CASSRTSGMYNEQFF
>TRBJ1-6|-|-|TRBV7-2
TGTGCCAGCAGCCCACAACAGGGTTTCACCTATAATTCACCCCTCCACTTT
CASSPQQGFTYNSPLHF
>TRBJ2-2|-|-|TRBV27
TGTGCCAGCAGGGAATATATGGGGGAGCTGTTTTTT
CASREYMGELFF
>TRBJ1-2|few|-|TRBV4-1
TGCGCCAGCAGCCAAGATTGGCACGGAAACTATGGCTACACCTTC
CASSQDWHGNYGYTF
>TRBJ1-2|-|-|TRBV6-2/TRBV6-3
TGTGCCAGCAGTTACGGTCACTATGGCTACACCTTC
CASSYGHYGYTF
>TRBJ2-2|few|-|TRBV10-3
TGTGCCATCAGTGAGGGGGGCGGCACCGGGGAGCTGTTTTTT
CAISEGGGTGELFF
>TRBJ1-1|-|-|TRBV28
TGTGCCAGCAGTCCCTCGTCGATGAACACTGAAGCTTTCTTT
CASSPSSMNTEAFF
>TRBJ2-5|once|-|TRBV28
TGTGCCAGCATAGGGGGAGGGACGGCGGTTTGGAAGACCCAGTACTTC
CASIGGGTAVWKTQYF
>TRBJ1-1|-|TRBD1|TRBV4-3
TGCGCCAGCAGGCATACAGGGGCCACTGAAGCTTTCTTT
CASRHTGATEAFF
>TRBJ1-6|-|-|TRBV21-1
TGTGCCAGCAGCAACTGGTCGGGGCGGGGTCTGTCGTTTAGCTCAGGGGTTTATAATTCACCCCTCCACTTT
CASSNWSGRGLSFSSGVYNSPLHF
>TRBJ1-2|once|-|TRBV3-1/TRBV3-2
TGTGCCAGCAGCCAAGAGGACACCCACTATGGCTACACCTTC
CASSQEDTHYGYTF
>TRBJ2-7|-|-|TRBV10-3
TGTGCCATCAGTGATTTGGGGTTCGGTTACGAGCAGTACTTC
CAISDLGFGYEQYF
>TRBJ2-7|few|-|TRBV10-3
TGTGCCATCAGTGAGTCTTTCACCTCACCGCAGGGAGACGAGCAGTACTTC
CAISESFTSPQGDEQYF
>TRBJ2-7|-|TRBD2|TRBV20-1
TGCAGTGGTTTGCACAGCGGGAGTAAGTACTTC
CSGLHSGSKYF
>TRBJ2-1|-|-|TRBV21-1
TGTGCCAGCAGCAAAGCGGTGGGACAGCTCTACAATGAGCAGTTCTTC
CASSKAVGQLYNEQFF
>TRBJ2-7|-|-|TRBV5-1
TGCGCCAGCAGCGGGGGACTGGCGTCCTACGAGCAGTACTTC
CASSGGLASYEQYF
>TRBJ2-3|-|-|TRBV5-1
TGCGCCAGCAGTACCGGAGGGTCCTCAGATACGCAGTATTTT
CASSTGGSSDTQYF
>TRBJ1-1|-|-|TRBV7-3
TGTGCCAGCAGCACTCAAAGGGACACTGAAGCTTTCTTT
CASSTQRDTEAFF
>TRBJ2-7|-|-|TRBV6-5
TGTGCCAGTCGTGAGGGGAGTTACGAGCAGTACTTC
CASREGSYEQYF
>TRBJ2-7|-|TRBD1|TRBV5-6
TGTGCCAGCAGCGTGGGACAGGGGAACTCCTACGAGCAGTACTTC
CASSVGQGNSYEQYF
>TRBJ2-7|-|-|TRBV7-9
TGTGCCAGCAGCTTTAGGGGGGAGCAGTACTTC
CASSFRGEQYF
>TRBJ1-1|once|-|TRBV19
TGTGCCAGTATACAACAGCCCTGGGCTGGGACTGGGGGCACTGAAGCTTTCTTT
CASIQQPWAGTGGTEAFF
>TRBJ2-7|-|-|TRBV21-1
TGTGCCAGCAGCAAAGGCAGGGGACTAGCGGTGAGCTCCTACGAGCAGTACTTC
CASSKGRGLAVSSYEQYF
>TRBJ1-1|-|-|TRBV27
TGTGCCAGCAGCCCTTGGGCCAGGGTTACTGAAGCTTTCTTT
CASSPWARVTEAFF
>TRBJ1-5|-|-|TRBV5-1
TGCGCCAGCAGCCCGACGGGTAGCAATCAGCCCCAGCATTTT
CASSPTGSNQPQHF
>TRBJ2-3|-|TRBD2|TRBV19
TGCGCGGCTGGACTAGCGGGAGTCGGCACAGATACGCAGTATTTT
CAAGLAGVGTDTQYF
>TRBJ2-7|-|-|TRBV27
TGTGCCAGCAGTTTATTCGGGATGACCTACGAGCAGTACTTC
CASSLFGMTYEQYF
>TRBJ2-7|-|-|TRBV19
TGTGCCTCGGCTAGCCTCTCCTACGAGCAGTACTTC
CASASLSYEQYF
>TRBJ2-7|-|-|TRBV28
TGTGCCAGCAGTGCGAACCCCAGGTACGAGCAGTACTTC
CASSANPRYEQYF
>TRBJ2-1|few|-|TRBV7-8
TGTGCCAGCAGCTTAGCGGGGTCCAGCCAGAGCTCCTACAATGAGCAGTTCTTC
CASSLAGSSQSSYNEQFF
>TRBJ2-7|-|-|TRBV12-3/TRBV12-4
TGTGCCAGCAGTTTAGGGGCCGGTTCGCAGTACTTC
CASSLGAGSQYF
>TRBJ2-3|-|TRBD2|TRBV10-3
TGTGCCATCGGCGGGAGCGCAGATACGCAGTATTTT
CAIGGSADTQYF
>TRBJ1-5|-|TRBD1|TRBV5-5
TGTGCCAGCAGCTGGACAGGGGGTGATCAGCCCCAGCATTTT
CASSWTGGDQPQHF
>TRBJ2-7|-|TRBD2|TRBV19
TGTGCCAGTAGTATCTGGGGGGGAACCTACGAGCAGTACTTC
CASSIWGGTYEQYF
>TRBJ2-7|-|-|TRBV12-3/TRBV12-4
TGTGCCAGCAGTCCGCGCTACGAGCAGTACTTC
CASSPRYEQYF
>TRBJ2-1|-|-|TRBV19
TGTGCCAGTAGTCCCCGGACGGGCAATGAGCAGTTCTTC
CASSPRTGNEQFF
>TRBJ1-5|-|TRBD1|TRBV9
TGTGCCAGCAGCGCGGGACAGCCCAATCAGCCCCAGCATTTT
CASSAGQPNQPQHF
>TRBJ1-3|-|-|TRBV29-1
TGCAGCGTTGAAGATGGGACGGTAAACACCATATATTTT
CSVEDGTVNTIYF